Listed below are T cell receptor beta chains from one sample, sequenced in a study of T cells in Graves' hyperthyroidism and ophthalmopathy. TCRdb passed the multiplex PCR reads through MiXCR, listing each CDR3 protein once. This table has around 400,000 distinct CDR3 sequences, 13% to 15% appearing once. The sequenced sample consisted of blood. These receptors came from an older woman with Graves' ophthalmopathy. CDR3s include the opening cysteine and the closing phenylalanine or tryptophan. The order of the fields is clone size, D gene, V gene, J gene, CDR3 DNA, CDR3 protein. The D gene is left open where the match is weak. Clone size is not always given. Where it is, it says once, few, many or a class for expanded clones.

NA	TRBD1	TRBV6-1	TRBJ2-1	TGTGCCAGCAGGCGCCAACAGGGTGCAGGGGGTGGTGGATCCTACAATGAGCAGTTCTTC	CASRRQQGAGGGGSYNEQFF
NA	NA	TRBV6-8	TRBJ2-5	TGTGCCAGCAGTTACTACTCGGGAGTGGAGACCCAGTACTTC	CASSYYSGVETQYF
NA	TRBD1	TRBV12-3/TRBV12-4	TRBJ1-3	TGTGCCAGCACCGGGGACAGGGCCTCTGGAAACACCATATATTTT	CASTGDRASGNTIYF
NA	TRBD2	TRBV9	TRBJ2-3	TGTGCCAGCAGCCTGGGACTAGCACAACAAGATACGCAGTATTTT	CASSLGLAQQDTQYF
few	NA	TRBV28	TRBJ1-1	TGTGCCAGCAGTTATGCAAAGCGGGGATTCGGAAACACTGAAGCTTTCTTT	CASSYAKRGFGNTEAFF
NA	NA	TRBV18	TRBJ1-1	TGTACCAGCTCACCGATCACGGGGAACACTGAAGCTTTCTTT	CTSSPITGNTEAFF
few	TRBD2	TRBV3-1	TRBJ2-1	TGTGCCAGCAGTAATACGATAGCGGGGGGGTACAATGAGCAGTTCTTC	CASSNTIAGGYNEQFF
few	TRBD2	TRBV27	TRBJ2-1	TGTGCCAGCAAACTCTTACGGGAGGGCCGGAACAATGAGCAGTTCTTC	CASKLLREGRNNEQFF
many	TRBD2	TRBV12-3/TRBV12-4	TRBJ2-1	TGTGCCAGCAGTTTAGGGACTAGCGGGAGGAATGAGCAGTTCTTC	CASSLGTSGRNEQFF
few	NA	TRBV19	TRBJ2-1	TGTGCCAGTAGTAAGACCCATGAGCAGTTCTTC	CASSKTHEQFF
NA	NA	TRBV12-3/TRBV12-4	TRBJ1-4	TGTGCCAGCCGCCCCGGAGACAGGATTAATGAAAAACTGCTTTTT	CASRPGDRINEKLLF
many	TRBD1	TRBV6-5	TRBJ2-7	TGTGCCAGCAGTTACATCTCAGACAGGGCCTACGAGCAGTACTTC	CASSYISDRAYEQYF
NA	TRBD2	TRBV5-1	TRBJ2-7	TGCGCCAGCAGCTTGGCCTCGGTAGCGGGCCTCTACTCCTACGAGCAGTACTTC	CASSLASVAGLYSYEQYF
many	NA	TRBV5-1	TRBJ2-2	TGCGCCAGCAGCTGGGCGGATACCGGGGAGCTGTTTTTT	CASSWADTGELFF
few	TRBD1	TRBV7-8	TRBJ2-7	TGTGCCAGCAGCTTAAATCGGACAGGGGACGCTCGAAGCCCCTACGAGCAGTACTTC	CASSLNRTGDARSPYEQYF
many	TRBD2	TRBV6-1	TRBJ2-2	TGTGCCAGCAGTGAAGCCTTAGGAAGCGGGGCGAACACCGGGGAGCTGTTTTTT	CASSEALGSGANTGELFF
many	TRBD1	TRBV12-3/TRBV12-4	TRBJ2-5	TGTGCCAGCAGTTTAACCCGGACAGGGTCTGAGACCCAGTACTTC	CASSLTRTGSETQYF
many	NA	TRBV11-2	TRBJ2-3	TGTGCCAGCAGCCCAGGGGACCTTAGCACAGATACGCAGTATTTT	CASSPGDLSTDTQYF
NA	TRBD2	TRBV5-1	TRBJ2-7	TGCGCCAGCAGCTTGGAGGGAGGGGCCTACGAGCAGTACTTC	CASSLEGGAYEQYF
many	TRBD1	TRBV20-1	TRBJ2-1	TGCAGTGCCGAGGGACAGGGAACAGACAATGAGCAGTTCTTC	CSAEGQGTDNEQFF
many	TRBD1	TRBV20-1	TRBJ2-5	TGCAGTGCTAGAGACACGGACAGGGAATTATCCAAAGAGACCCAGTACTTC	CSARDTDRELSKETQYF
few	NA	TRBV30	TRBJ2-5	TGTGCCTGGAGTTCGCAAAGGTTCGAAGAGACCCAGTACTTC	CAWSSQRFEETQYF
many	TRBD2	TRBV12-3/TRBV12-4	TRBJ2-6	TGTGCCAGCAGTTTAATCGGGGGGGGGCCTGGGGCCAACGTCCTGACTTTC	CASSLIGGGPGANVLTF
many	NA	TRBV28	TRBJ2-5	TGTGCCAGCAGTGCTCCGGGAAACGGCGAGACCCAGTACTTC	CASSAPGNGETQYF
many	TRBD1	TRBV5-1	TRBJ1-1	TGCGCCAGCAGCTCCCTAGCAGGGGGCAGAGAAGCTTTCTTT	CASSSLAGGREAFF
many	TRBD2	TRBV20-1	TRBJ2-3	TGCAGTGCTAGAGATATAGCGGGAGTCGGGGATACGCAGTATTTT	CSARDIAGVGDTQYF
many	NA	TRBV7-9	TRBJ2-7	TGTGCCAGCAGCGTTTCCGGGACCGATACCACCTACGAGCAGTACTTC	CASSVSGTDTTYEQYF
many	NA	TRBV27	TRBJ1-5	TGTGCCAGCAGTTTATCAGGGGCAAGCAATCAGCCCCAGCATTTT	CASSLSGASNQPQHF
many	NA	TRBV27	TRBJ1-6	TGTGCCAGCAGTTTGGCGGGTTCACCCCTCCACTTT	CASSLAGSPLHF
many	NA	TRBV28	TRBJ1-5	TGTGCCAGCAGTTTTGTCGGAGGAGGGTGGCCCCAGCATTTT	CASSFVGGGWPQHF
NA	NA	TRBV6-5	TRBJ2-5	TGTGCCAGCAGTTACAACGGGGCGGGGGCCCAAGAGACCCAGTACTTC	CASSYNGAGAQETQYF
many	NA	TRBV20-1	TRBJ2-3	TGCAGTGCTAGAGATCCAGCGGCTAGCACAGATACGCAGTATTTT	CSARDPAASTDTQYF
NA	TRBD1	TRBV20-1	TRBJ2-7	TGCAGTGCTTACTCCACGGGACAGCTTTACGAGCAGTACTTC	CSAYSTGQLYEQYF
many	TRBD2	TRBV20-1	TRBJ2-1	TGCAGTGCCGCACTAGCGGGAGGACCCAATGAGCAGTTCTTC	CSAALAGGPNEQFF
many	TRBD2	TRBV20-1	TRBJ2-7	TGCAGTCCCACTAGCGGTTCCTACGAGCAGTACTTC	CSPTSGSYEQYF
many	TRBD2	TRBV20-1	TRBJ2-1	TGCAGTGCTGCTACTAGCGGAAGAGACAATGAGCAGTTCTTC	CSAATSGRDNEQFF
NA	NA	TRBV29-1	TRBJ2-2	TGCAGCGTTGAAATCCGGAACACCGGGGAGATGTTTTTT	CSVEIRNTGEMFF